A selection of T cell receptor beta chains follows, all from one sample in a study. Via MiXCR, TCRdb re-called the 5' RACE reads, giving one row per CDR3 protein. The sample records roughly 55,000 distinct CDR3 sequences, over 20% being singletons. Material: tumor-infiltrating naive CD4+ T cells sorted from the breast tumor. The receptors come from a female donor with breast cancer. The CDR3 runs from the conserved cysteine through the conserved F or W. The D gene is left open where the match is weak. The listing skips clone size in some rows; elsewhere it reads once, few, many or a size class.

>TRBV7-9|few|TRBJ2-7|.
TGTGCCAGCAGCCCACCTCTTTACAGGCACAACTCCTACGAGCAGTACTTC
CASSPPLYRHNSYEQYF
>TRBV29-1|many|TRBJ2-3|.
TGCAGCGTTGAGCGGCCCACAGATACGCAGTATTTT
CSVERPTDTQYF
>TRBV7-6|few|TRBJ2-5|.
TGTGCCAGCGTCCCTGCCCAAGAGACCCAGTACTTC
CASVPAQETQYF
>TRBV28|.|TRBJ2-7|.
TGTGCCAGCAGCCTTCTCCCGATGACTACCTACGAGCAGTACTTC
CASSLLPMTTYEQYF
>TRBV5-1|medium-sized|TRBJ2-3|.
TGCGCCAGCGGGTTCCGGACTAGCACAGATACGCAGTATTTT
CASGFRTSTDTQYF
>TRBV7-9|few|TRBJ2-7|TRBD1
TGTGCCAGCAGCACCCGACAGGGCCACGAGCAGTACTTC
CASSTRQGHEQYF
>TRBV2|few|TRBJ2-3|.
TGTGCCAGCAGGCGCTCAGTGAACCCCACGCGGCGCCTAACAGATACGCAGTATTTT
CASRRSVNPTRRLTDTQYF
>TRBV2|.|TRBJ2-6|.
TGTGCCAGCAGACCTAAACTATCTGGGGCCAACGTCCTGACTTTC
CASRPKLSGANVLTF
>TRBV7-9|few|TRBJ2-3|TRBD2
TGTGCCAGCAGCTCAGGACTAGCGGGAGGCCACACAGATACGCAGTATTTT
CASSSGLAGGHTDTQYF
>TRBV7-3|few|TRBJ2-1|TRBD2
TGTGCCAGCAGCCGGGGACGAGCGGGAAGCTATGAGCAGTTCTTC
CASSRGRAGSYEQFF
>TRBV12-3/TRBV12-4|.|TRBJ1-5|.
TGTGCCAGCAGTTTCGGAGGGCAGCCCCAGCATTTT
CASSFGGQPQHF
>TRBV5-1|.|TRBJ2-1|.
TGCGCCAGCAGAGAGGGAAGTGGTCGGAATGAGCAGTTCTTC
CASREGSGRNEQFF
>TRBV3-1|.|TRBJ1-2|.
TGTGCCAGCAGCCCAACAGGGTCTAACTATGGCTACACCTTC
CASSPTGSNYGYTF
>TRBV7-9|.|TRBJ2-7|TRBD2
TGTGCCAGCAGCCGGGACTACTCCTACGAGCAGTACTTC
CASSRDYSYEQYF
>TRBV4-2|few|TRBJ2-1|.
TGTGCCAGCAGCCAAGATAGTGCTAGCCAAGAGTTCTTC
CASSQDSASQEFF
>TRBV18|.|TRBJ1-2|.
TGTGCCAGCTTACCACCGAACCCCCTCTATGGCTACACCTTC
CASLPPNPLYGYTF
>TRBV20-1|.|TRBJ1-2|TRBD1
TGCAGTGCTAGAGATCTTGGGACAGGGCCCTTTGGCTACACCTTC
CSARDLGTGPFGYTF
>TRBV29-1|many|TRBJ1-6|.
TGCAGCGCCCGCAGCTCCTATAATTCACCCCTCCACTTT
CSARSSYNSPLHF
>TRBV9|.|TRBJ2-5|TRBD2
TGTGCCAGCAGCAATGGGACTAGGGGGGAGACCCAGTACTTC
CASSNGTRGETQYF
>TRBV7-2|many|TRBJ2-3|.
TGTGCCAGCAGACCACAGCGAAGCACAGATACGCAGTATTTT
CASRPQRSTDTQYF
>TRBV6-6|.|TRBJ1-3|TRBD1
TGTGCCAGCAGCTCCCCGCAGGGGGCATCTGGAAACACCATATATTTT
CASSSPQGASGNTIYF
>TRBV5-1|.|TRBJ2-2|TRBD1
TGCGCCAGCAGCTTACCGGGACAGGGGATCGGGGAGCTGTTTTTT
CASSLPGQGIGELFF
>TRBV5-1|.|TRBJ2-5|.
TGCGCCAGCAGCTTGAATGGGGGGACCCAGTACTTC
CASSLNGGTQYF
>TRBV4-3|.|TRBJ1-1|.
TGCGCCAGCAGCCAAGCTTTAAAGGCCTCGAACACTGAAGCTTTCTTT
CASSQALKASNTEAFF
>TRBV7-2|few|TRBJ1-3|.
TGTGCCAGCAGCCAAGGGATTCTCTCTGGAAACACCATATATTTT
CASSQGILSGNTIYF
>TRBV5-6|.|TRBJ2-5|.
TGCGCCAGCAACTTGGTCGGGAACCCCCAAGAGACCCAGTACTTC
CASNLVGNPQETQYF
>TRBV20-1|few|TRBJ2-3|.
TGCAGTGCTAGTCTGGGGCCTAGCACAGATACGCAGTATTTT
CSASLGPSTDTQYF
>TRBV20-1|many|TRBJ1-2|.
TGCAGTGCTAGAGATTCAGGGTCGCGTGGCTACACCTTC
CSARDSGSRGYTF
>TRBV10-1|.|TRBJ2-1|TRBD2
TGCGCCAGCAGTCGCGAGGGAGGGCCCCGCTCCTACAATGAGCAGTTCTTC
CASSREGGPRSYNEQFF
>TRBV7-6|few|TRBJ2-1|.
TGTGCCAGCAGCTTATCCGGGACGCCGGGCGATGAGCAGTTCTTC
CASSLSGTPGDEQFF
>TRBV21-1|few|TRBJ2-5|.
TGTGCCCGCAACAGCGGGAGACACGGGACCCAGTACTTC
CARNSGRHGTQYF
>TRBV24-1|.|TRBJ2-1|TRBD2
TGTGCCACCAGTGATCTACTAGCGGGAAACTACAATGAGCAGTTCTTC
CATSDLLAGNYNEQFF